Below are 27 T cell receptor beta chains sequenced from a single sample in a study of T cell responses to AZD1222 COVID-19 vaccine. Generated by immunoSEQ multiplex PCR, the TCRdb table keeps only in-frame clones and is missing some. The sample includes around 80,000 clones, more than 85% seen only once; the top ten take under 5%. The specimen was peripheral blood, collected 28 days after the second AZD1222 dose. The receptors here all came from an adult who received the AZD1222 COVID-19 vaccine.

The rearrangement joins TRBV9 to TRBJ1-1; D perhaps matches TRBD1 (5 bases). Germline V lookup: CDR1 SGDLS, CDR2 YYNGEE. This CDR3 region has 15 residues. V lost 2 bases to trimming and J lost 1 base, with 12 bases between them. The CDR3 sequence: CASSVGVSRNTEAFF. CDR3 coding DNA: TGTGCCAGCAGCGTGGGGGTCAGCCGGAACACTGAAGCTTTCTTT. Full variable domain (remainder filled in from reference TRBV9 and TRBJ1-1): DSGVTQTPKHLITATGQRVTLRCSPRSGDLSVYWYQQSLDQGLQFLIQYYNGEERAKGNILERFSAQQFPDLHSELNLSSLELGDSALYFCASSVGVSRNTEAFFGQGTRLTVV.

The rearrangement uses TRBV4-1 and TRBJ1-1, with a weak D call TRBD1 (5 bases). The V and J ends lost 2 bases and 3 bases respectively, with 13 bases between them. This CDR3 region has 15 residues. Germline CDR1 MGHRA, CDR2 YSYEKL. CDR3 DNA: TGCGCCAGCAGCCAACCAATCCTCAGGGACACTGAAGCTTTCTTT. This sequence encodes CASSQPILRDTEAFF.

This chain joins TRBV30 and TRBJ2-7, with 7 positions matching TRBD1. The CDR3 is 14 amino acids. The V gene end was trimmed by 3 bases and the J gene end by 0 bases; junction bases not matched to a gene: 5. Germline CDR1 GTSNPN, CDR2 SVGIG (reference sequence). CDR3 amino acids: CAWRQDRSSYEQYF. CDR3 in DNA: TGTGCCTGGAGGCAGGACAGGAGCTCCTACGAGCAGTACTTC.

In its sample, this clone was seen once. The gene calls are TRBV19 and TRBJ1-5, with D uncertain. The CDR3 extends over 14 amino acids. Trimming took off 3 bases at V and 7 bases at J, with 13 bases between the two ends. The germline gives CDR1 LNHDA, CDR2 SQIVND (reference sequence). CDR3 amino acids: CASSMIKGVQPQHF. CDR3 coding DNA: TGTGCCAGTAGTATGATCAAGGGAGTCCAGCCCCAGCATTTT.

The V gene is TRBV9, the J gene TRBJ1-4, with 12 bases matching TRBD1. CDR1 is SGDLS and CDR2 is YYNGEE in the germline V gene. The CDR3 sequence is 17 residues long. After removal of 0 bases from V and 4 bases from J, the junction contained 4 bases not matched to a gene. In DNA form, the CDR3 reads TGTGCCAGCAGCGTAGGGGACAGGGGGCGCGGTAATGAAAAACTGTTTTTT. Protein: CASSVGDRGRGNEKLFF.

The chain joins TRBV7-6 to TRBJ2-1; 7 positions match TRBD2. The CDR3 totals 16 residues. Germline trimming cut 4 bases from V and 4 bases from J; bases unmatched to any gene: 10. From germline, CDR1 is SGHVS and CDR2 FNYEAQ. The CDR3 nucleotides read TGTGCCAGCAGCTCCCGTGGGGGGGAGGGATACAATGAGCAGTTCTTC. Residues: CASSSRGGEGYNEQFF. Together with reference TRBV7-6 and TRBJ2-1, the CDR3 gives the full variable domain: GAGVSQSPRYKVTKRGQDVALRCDPISGHVSLYWYRQALGQGPEFLTYFNYEAQQDKSGLPNDRFSAERPEGSISTLTIQRTEQRDSAMYRCASSSRGGEGYNEQFFGPGTRLTVL.

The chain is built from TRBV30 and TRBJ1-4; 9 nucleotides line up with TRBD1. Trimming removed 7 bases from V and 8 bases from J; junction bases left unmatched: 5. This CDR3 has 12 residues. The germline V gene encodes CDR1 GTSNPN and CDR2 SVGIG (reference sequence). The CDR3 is CAYGTGKEKLFF. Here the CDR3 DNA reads TGTGCCTACGGGACAGGGAAGGAAAAACTGTTTTTT. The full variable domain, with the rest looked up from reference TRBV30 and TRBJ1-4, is SQTIHQWPATLVQPVGSPLSLECTVEGTSNPNLYWYRQAAGRGLQLLFYSVGIGQISSEVPQNLSASRPQDRQFILSSKKLLLSDSGFYLCAYGTGKEKLFFGSGTQLSVL.

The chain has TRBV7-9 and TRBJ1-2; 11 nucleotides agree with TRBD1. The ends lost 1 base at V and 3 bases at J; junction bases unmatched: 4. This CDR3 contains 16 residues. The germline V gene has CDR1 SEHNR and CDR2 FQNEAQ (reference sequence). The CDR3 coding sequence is TGTGCCAGCAGCTTAGACGGACAGGGGGCTGACTATGGCTACACCTTC. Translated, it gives CASSLDGQGADYGYTF. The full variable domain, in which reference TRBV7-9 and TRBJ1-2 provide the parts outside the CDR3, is DTGVSQNPRHKITKRGQNVTFRCDPISEHNRLYWYRQTLGQGPEFLTYFQNEAQLEKSRLLSDRFSAERPKGSFSTLEIQRTEQGDSAMYLCASSLDGQGADYGYTFGSGTRLTVV.

For the CDR3, the DNA is TGTGCCAGCAGGGAGCAGGGATCCGACAGGGGAGATGGCTACACCTTC. Translation: CASREQGSDRGDGYTF. V gene TRBV2 combines with J gene TRBJ1-2; 8 nucleotides agree with TRBD1. From germline, CDR1 is SNHLY and CDR2 FYNNEI. V shed 6 bases, J shed 6 bases, and the junction held 15 bases outside the gene matches. There are 16 residues in the CDR3.

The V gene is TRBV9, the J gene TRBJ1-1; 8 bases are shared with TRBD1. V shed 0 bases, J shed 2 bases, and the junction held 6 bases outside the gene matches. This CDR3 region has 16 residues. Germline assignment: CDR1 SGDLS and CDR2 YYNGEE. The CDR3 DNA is TGTGCCAGCAGCGTAGACCCCGGACAGGGCAACACTGAAGCTTTCTTT. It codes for CASSVDPGQGNTEAFF. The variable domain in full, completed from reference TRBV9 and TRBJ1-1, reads DSGVTQTPKHLITATGQRVTLRCSPRSGDLSVYWYQQSLDQGLQFLIQYYNGEERAKGNILERFSAQQFPDLHSELNLSSLELGDSALYFCASSVDPGQGNTEAFFGQGTRLTVV.

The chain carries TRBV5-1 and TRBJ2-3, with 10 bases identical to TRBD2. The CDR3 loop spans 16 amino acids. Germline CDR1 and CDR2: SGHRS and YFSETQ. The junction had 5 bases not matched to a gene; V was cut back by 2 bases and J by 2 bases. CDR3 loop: CASSFVLAGYTDTQYF. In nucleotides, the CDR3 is TGCGCCAGCAGCTTCGTACTAGCGGGGTACACAGATACGCAGTATTTT.

The CDR3 here is CASSSGTGVRFTEAFF. The CDR3 region has the DNA TGTGCCAGCAGCTCAGGGACAGGGGTGAGATTCACTGAAGCTTTCTTT. J is TRBJ1-1 and V is TRBV14; 10 bases align to TRBD1. Per germline, CDR1 SGHDN and CDR2 FVKESK. V gave up 5 bases and J gave up 4 bases; unmatched junction bases: 10. There are 16 residues in the CDR3.

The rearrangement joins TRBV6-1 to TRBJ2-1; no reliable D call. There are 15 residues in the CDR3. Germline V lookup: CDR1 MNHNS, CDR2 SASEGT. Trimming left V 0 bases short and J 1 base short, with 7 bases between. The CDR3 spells CASSEAGWSYNEQFF. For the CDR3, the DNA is TGTGCCAGCAGTGAAGCTGGTTGGTCCTACAATGAGCAGTTCTTC.

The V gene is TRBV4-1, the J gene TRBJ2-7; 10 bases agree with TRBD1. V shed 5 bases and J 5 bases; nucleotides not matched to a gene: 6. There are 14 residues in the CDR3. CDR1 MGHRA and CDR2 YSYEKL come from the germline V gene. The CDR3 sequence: CASSLTGGVDEQYF. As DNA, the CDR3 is TGCGCCAGCAGCTTGACAGGGGGCGTCGACGAGCAGTACTTC.

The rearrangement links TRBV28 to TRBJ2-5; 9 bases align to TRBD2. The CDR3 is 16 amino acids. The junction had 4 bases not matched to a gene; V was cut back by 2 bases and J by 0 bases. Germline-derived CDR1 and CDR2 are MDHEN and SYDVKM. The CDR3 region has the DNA TGTGCCAGCAGTTTAGGTAGCGGGGGAAACCAAGAGACCCAGTACTTC. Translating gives CASSLGSGGNQETQYF. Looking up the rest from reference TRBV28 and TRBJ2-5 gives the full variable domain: DVKVTQSSRYLVKRTGEKVFLECVQDMDHENMFWYRQDPGLGLRLIYFSYDVKMKEKGDIPEGYSVSREKKERFSLILESASTNQTSMYLCASSLGSGGNQETQYFGPGTRLLVL.

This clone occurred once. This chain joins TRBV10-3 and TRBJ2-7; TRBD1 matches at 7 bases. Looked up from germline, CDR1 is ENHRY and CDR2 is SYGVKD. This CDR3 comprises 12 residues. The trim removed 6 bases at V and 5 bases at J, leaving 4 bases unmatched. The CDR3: CAISDRDHEQYF. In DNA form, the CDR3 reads TGTGCCATCAGCGACAGGGACCACGAGCAGTACTTC.

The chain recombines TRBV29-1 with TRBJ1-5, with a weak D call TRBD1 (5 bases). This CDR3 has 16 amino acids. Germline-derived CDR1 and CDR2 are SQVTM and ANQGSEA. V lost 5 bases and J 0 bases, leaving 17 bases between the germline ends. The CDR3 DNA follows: TGCAGCGTTCGTACAGGTACGGGCAATAGCAATCAGCCCCAGCATTTT. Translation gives CSVRTGTGNSNQPQHF.

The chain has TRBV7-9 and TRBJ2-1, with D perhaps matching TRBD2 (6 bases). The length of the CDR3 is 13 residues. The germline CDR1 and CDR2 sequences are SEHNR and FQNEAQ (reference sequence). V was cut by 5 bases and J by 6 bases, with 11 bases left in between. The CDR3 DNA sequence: TGTGCCAGCAGCCCATTAGCGGTCAATGAGCAGTTCTTC. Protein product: CASSPLAVNEQFF.

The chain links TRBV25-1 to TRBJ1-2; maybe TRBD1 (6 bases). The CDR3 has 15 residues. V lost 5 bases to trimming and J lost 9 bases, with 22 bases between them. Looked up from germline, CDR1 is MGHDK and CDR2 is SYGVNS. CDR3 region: CASSNPGHLTISYTF. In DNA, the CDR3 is TGTGCCAGCAGTAATCCGGGACATTTAACTATAAGCTACACCTTC.

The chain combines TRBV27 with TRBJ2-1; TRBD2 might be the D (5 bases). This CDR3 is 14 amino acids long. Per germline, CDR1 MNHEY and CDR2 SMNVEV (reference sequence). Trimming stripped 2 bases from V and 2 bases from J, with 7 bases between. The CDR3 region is CASSLAGTYNEQFF. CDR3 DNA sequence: TGTGCCAGCAGTTTAGCCGGGACCTACAATGAGCAGTTCTTC.

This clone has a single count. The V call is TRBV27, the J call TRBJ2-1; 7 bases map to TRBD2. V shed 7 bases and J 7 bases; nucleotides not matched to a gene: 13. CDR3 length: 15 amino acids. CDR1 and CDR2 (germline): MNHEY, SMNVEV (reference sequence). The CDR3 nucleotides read TGTGCCAGCACCCGAATAGCGGGCGAAAGGAATGAGCAGTTCTTC. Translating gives CASTRIAGERNEQFF.

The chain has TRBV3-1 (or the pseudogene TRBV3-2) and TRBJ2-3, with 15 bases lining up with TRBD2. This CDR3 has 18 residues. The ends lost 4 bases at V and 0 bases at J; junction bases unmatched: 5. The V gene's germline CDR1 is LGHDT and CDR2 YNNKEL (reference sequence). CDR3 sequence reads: CASSPGTSGRMSTDTQYF. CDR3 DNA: TGTGCCAGCAGCCCCGGGACTAGCGGGAGGATGAGCACAGATACGCAGTATTTT.

The CDR3 sequence: CATRVGPASNTGELFF. The CDR3 coding sequence is TGTGCGACCCGTGTCGGGCCAGCCTCGAACACCGGGGAGCTGTTTTTT. The J gene is TRBJ2-2, the V gene TRBV11-1; D gene unclear. This CDR3 is 16 amino acids long. Germline V gives CDR1 SGHAT, CDR2 FQDESV (reference sequence). Complete variable domain (other parts from reference TRBV11-1 and TRBJ2-2): EAEVAQSPRYKITEKSQAVAFWCDPISGHATLYWYRQILGQGPELLVQFQDESVVDDSQLPKDRFSAERLKGVDSTLKIQPAELGDSAMYLCATRVGPASNTGELFFGEGSRLTVL.

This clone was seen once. The CDR3 DNA follows: TGTGCCAGCAGCTTAGAGGCTAGCTTCAATGAGCAGTTCTTC. It yields the protein CASSLEASFNEQFF. This chain uses TRBV7-8 with TRBJ2-1; D is possibly TRBD2 (5 bases). Trimming took 1 base from V and 6 from J, leaving 10 bases between them. CDR1 is SGHVS and CDR2 is FQNEAQ in the germline V gene. This CDR3 region has 14 residues.

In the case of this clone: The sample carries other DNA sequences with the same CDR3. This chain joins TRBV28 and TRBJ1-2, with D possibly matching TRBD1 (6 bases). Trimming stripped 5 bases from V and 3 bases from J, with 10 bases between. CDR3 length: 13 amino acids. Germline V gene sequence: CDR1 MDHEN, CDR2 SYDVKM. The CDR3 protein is CASSPGQHYGYTF. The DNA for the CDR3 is TGTGCCAGCAGTCCAGGACAGCACTATGGCTACACCTTC.

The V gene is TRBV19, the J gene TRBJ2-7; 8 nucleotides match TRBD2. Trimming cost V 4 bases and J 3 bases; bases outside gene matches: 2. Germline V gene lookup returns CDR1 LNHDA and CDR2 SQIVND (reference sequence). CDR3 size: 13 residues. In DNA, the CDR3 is TGTGCCAGTAGTAGGGGGACTAGCTACGAGCAGTACTTC. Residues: CASSRGTSYEQYF.

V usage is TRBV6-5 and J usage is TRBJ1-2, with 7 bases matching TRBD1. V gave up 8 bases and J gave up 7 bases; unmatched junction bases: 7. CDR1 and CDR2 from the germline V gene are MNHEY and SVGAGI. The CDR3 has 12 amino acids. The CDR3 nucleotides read TGTGCCAGCCTCGACAGGGATCTTGGCTACACCTTC. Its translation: CASLDRDLGYTF.